This record looks at one T cell receptor beta chain sequence and its context. This sample was included in a study of cytomegalovirus exposure and HLA in healthy donors. PCR amplification relied on 60 Vbeta primers (plus 13 Jbeta primers). Data came from immunoSEQ multiplex PCR; TCRdb stores just in-frame clones and leaves some out. There are about 170,000 clones in the sample; around 80% occur only once, and about 2.3% lies in the top ten. V lost 0 bases and J lost 4, with 13 bases in between. Germline loops: CDR1 SGHDT, CDR2 YYEEEE. There are 15 residues in the CDR3. This sequence originates from a male donor in good health and CMV-seronegative. V is TRBV5-6 and J is TRBJ1-2; D is ambiguous. The material sequenced was PBMCs. The CDR3 DNA is TGTGCCAGCAGCTTGGGTCTCTACTCAGGCTATGGCTACACCTTC. This gives the protein CASSLGLYSGYGYTF.